A single T cell receptor beta chain is shown here with its context. The target antigen is unknown. There are 17 residues in the CDR3. CDR1 and CDR2 from the germline V gene are SGHRS and YFSETQ. V shed 4 bases and J shed 2 bases, with 21 bases lying between them. The data belong to a study of T cells after yellow fever vaccination. Findings of the study overall: Though weaker, the secondary response peaked faster, on day 5 versus 15.

A single record per CDR3 protein comes from TCRdb applying MiXCR to the 5' RACE reads. This sample has approximately 250,000 distinct CDR3 sequences, with over 3% found just once. The chain carries TRBV5-1 and TRBJ1-2; possibly TRBD1 for D (5 bases). The TCR was taken from a man younger than 35 who received the YFV17D yellow fever vaccine. The source was PBMCs, collected 15 days after the yellow fever booster vaccination. The CDR3: CASSHSTTGLRNYGYTF. The CDR3 coding sequence is TGCGCCAGCAGCCACTCCACCACGGGGCTGCGGAACTATGGCTACACCTTC. The entire variable domain, with the rest obtained from reference TRBV5-1 and TRBJ1-2, is as follows: KAGVTQTPRYLIKTRGQQVTLSCSPISGHRSVSWYQQTPGQGLQFLFEYFSETQRNKGNFPGRFSGRQFSNSRSEMNVSTLELGDSALYLCASSHSTTGLRNYGYTFGSGTRLTVV.